This T cell receptor (beta chain) is from a study of CD8 T cells in Susac syndrome (dated by TCRdb to between 2018 and 2021). Turning to the overall study: The study used repertoire sequencing to test whether antigen drove CD8+ T cell activation and differentiation in Susac syndrome. Overall results and qualifications from the work: The number of individuals in the TCR sequencing and HLA analysis was acknowledged as relatively small.

RNA was extracted using the RNeasy kit, and roughly 0.5 to 1 ug of the RNA was reverse transcribed with random hexamers. The immunoSEQ multiplex PCR assay, which covers 54 Vbeta and 13 Jbeta segments, was used to amplify TCR beta CDR3 regions. PCR amplification bias was corrected by using a synthetic template baseline for primer optimization and computational correction. The authors' pipeline ran thus. Reads were assigned to V, D and J genes according to IMGT and analyzed in immunoSEQ Analyzer, with only productive sequences retained. Clonality was computed as one minus Shannon entropy normalized by log2 of the number of productive unique sequences. Public and private clones were assessed among the 100 most prevalent clones of each patient and control. A clone was defined as Susac-specific if it was absent from the healthy and MS cohorts, from roughly 1,000 published viral clones and from other ImmuneACCESS disease sequences. The public reads were reanalyzed by TCRdb: fastp trimming at Q25, MiXCR alignment, in-frame beta chains only. Under each unique CDR3 protein, matching rows form one entry showing the most common genes and DNA. TCRdb assigned the V and J calls; the authors' analysis was not used. The sample records around 130,000 distinct CDR3 sequences, roughly 95% of which are singletons. The top ten constitute more than 0.095% of the sample.

Peripheral blood CD8+ and CD4+ T cells from healthy donors, Susac syndrome patients and multiple sclerosis patients were profiled by high-throughput TCR beta sequencing. Healthy donors were included as age- and sex-matched controls. Bulk CD8+ and CD4+ T cells were purified by magnetic negative isolation, while CD8+ TEMRA cells were enriched using FACS. Blood was collected in EDTA tubes and processed within 24 hours, with PBMCs isolated through density gradient centrifugation. PBMCs intended for TCR sequencing were frozen in liquid nitrogen and were later thawed in a 37 degrees C water bath. The sorted or isolated CD4+, CD8+ and CD8+ TEMRA cells had a purity of 90% or higher. Points on this clonotype: Its antigen remains unidentified. Base qualities are not at hand, and no much larger clone is one base apart.

The specimen sequenced was CD4+ T cells from PBMCs. The TCR comes from a human donor in good health.

The bases are TGTGCCAGCAGCCGGGGAGTCTCTGGAAACACCATATATTTT. It encodes CASSRGVSGNTIYF. The rearranged chain carries TRBV3-1 and TRBJ1-3, with the D gene uncertain. The CDR3 has 14 amino acids, counting the end cysteine and phenylalanine. Of all the DNA, just the CDR3 is kept, 42 bases in frame from base 1. Between the V and J ends, shortened by 4 bases and 0 bases respectively, the junction contains 7 bases. For CDR1 and CDR2, the germline V gene (reference sequence) lists LGHDT and YNNKEL.